The sequence of this T cell receptor beta chain was determined in a study of CD4 T cells in relation to SARS-CoV-2 and coronaviruses. Study background: Of the patients, fewer than 10 were male, 4 female, two Hispanic. Findings and caveats of the study: No crossreactivity against non-spike viral proteins was tested here. About 65% of donors had memory CD4+ clonotypes crossrecognizing SARS-CoV-2 and common cold coronavirus spike.

A word on this clone: Antigen: not known.

CDR1 and CDR2 (germline): SEHNR, FQNEAQ (reference sequence). The V gene end was trimmed by 5 bases and the J gene end by 4 bases; junction bases not matched to a gene: 3. The CDR3 totals 13 residues. Only in-frame clones appear in the TCRdb table, and some are missing; sequencing was by immunoSEQ multiplex PCR. Counted here are approximately 37,000 clones, around 85% occurring once; the ten biggest clones make up over 3%. The source is an adult with COVID-19. The specimen sequenced was memory CD4+ T cells from PBMCs. This rearrangement joins TRBV7-9 to TRBJ2-3; 7 bases fit TRBD1. CDR3 sequence reads: CASSDTGADTQYF. The CDR3 DNA reads as TGTGCCAGCAGCGATACAGGGGCAGATACGCAGTATTTT.